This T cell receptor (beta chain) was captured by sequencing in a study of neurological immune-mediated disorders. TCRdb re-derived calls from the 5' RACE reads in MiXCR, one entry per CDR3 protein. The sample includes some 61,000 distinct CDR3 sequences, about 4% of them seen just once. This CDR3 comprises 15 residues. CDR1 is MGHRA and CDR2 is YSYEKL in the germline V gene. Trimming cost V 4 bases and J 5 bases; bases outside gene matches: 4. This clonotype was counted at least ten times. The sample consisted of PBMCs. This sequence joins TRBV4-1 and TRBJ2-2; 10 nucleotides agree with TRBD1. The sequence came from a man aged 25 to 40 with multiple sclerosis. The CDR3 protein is CASSPRTGGTGELFF. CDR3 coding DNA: TGCGCCAGCAGCCCCCGGACAGGGGGAACCGGGGAGCTGTTTTTT.